One and the same sample provided the 28 T cell receptor beta chains below, sequenced in a study of breast tumors, draining lymph nodes, adjacent tissues. Breast cancer patients provided tissue from their axillary draining lymph nodes. MiXCR was run by TCRdb on the multiplex PCR reads, yielding one entry per CDR3 protein. This table holds hundreds of thousands of distinct CDR3 sequences, 32% found once. The sample was axillary lymph node tissue. The receptor set was obtained from a female donor with breast cancer. Some clones in this sample may be carry-over from other donors' samples.

The chain uses TRBV20-1 and TRBJ2-2; maybe TRBD2 (6 bases). The V and J ends lost 6 bases and 8 bases respectively, with 16 bases between them. CDR1 DFQATT and CDR2 SNEGSKA come from the germline V gene (reference sequence). This CDR3 is built from 13 residues. The CDR3 DNA follows: TGCAGTGCCAGGGACCGGGAGAGGGGGGAGCTGTTTTTT. It is translated as CSARDRERGELFF.

V and J are TRBV9 and TRBJ1-2; 9 bases line up with TRBD1. Germline CDR1 reads SGDLS; CDR2 reads YYNGEE. J gave up 2 bases and V 3 bases, and 5 bases lay outside the gene matches. The CDR3 has 15 amino acids. As DNA, the CDR3 is TGTGCCAGCAGCGCGGCGACAGGGGGAAACTATGGCTACACCTTC. Translation: CASSAATGGNYGYTF.

The chain couples TRBV5-1 to TRBJ1-1, with D maybe TRBD1 (5 bases). Trimming left V 4 bases short and J 2 bases short, with 18 bases between. The CDR3 has 16 residues. Germline V gene data show CDR1 as SGHRS and CDR2 as YFSETQ. For the CDR3, the DNA is TGCGCCAGCAGCCAAAGGGCGGGACTGTTAAACACTGAAGCTTTCTTT. Encoded protein: CASSQRAGLLNTEAFF.

The gene calls are TRBV29-1 and TRBJ1-4; 8 positions match TRBD1. The germline V gene encodes CDR1 SQVTM and CDR2 ANQGSEA. V lost 7 bases to trimming and J lost 7 bases; unmatched junction nucleotides: 11. The CDR3 covers 14 residues. CDR3 sequence: CSAEGGQAGEKLFF. DNA for the CDR3: TGCAGCGCCGAAGGGGGACAGGCCGGTGAAAAACTGTTTTTT.

This chain uses TRBV7-2 with TRBJ2-3; 11 bases match TRBD2. Trimming took 1 base from V and 11 from J; bases not matched to a gene: 8. Germline V gives CDR1 SGHTA, CDR2 FQGNSA. The CDR3 contains 15 residues. CDR3 protein: CASSLGLAGYNEQYF. For the CDR3, the DNA is TGTGCCAGCAGCTTAGGACTAGCGGGGTACAATGAGCAGTATTTT.

On this clonotype: This clone may be a read error of a much larger clone one base away. V is TRBV6-1 and J is TRBJ2-5, with TRBD1 matching over 8 bases. The trim removed 5 bases at V and 7 bases at J, leaving 3 bases unmatched. Germline-derived CDR1 and CDR2 are MNHNS and SASEGT. There are 12 residues in the CDR3. For the CDR3, the DNA is TGTGCCAGCAGTCAACAGGGGGTGACCCAGTACTTC. Amino acids: CASSQQGVTQYF.

At least ten counts were recorded for this clonotype. The CDR3 sequence is CSVGDTLGYTF. In nucleotides, the CDR3 is TGCAGCGTTGGCGACACTCTTGGCTACACCTTC. V gene TRBV29-1 combines with J gene TRBJ1-2; no firm D call. The CDR3 totals 11 residues. Germline lookup yields CDR1 SQVTM and CDR2 ANQGSEA. Trimming stripped 4 bases from V and 7 bases from J, with 10 bases between. The full variable domain, with the rest looked up from reference TRBV29-1 and TRBJ1-2, is SAVISQKPSRDICQRGTSLTIQCQVDSQVTMMFWYRQQPGQSLTLIATANQGSEATYESGFVIDKFPISRPNLTFSTLTVSNMSPEDSSIYLCSVGDTLGYTFGSGTRLTVV.

This clonotype appeared many times. The chain is built from TRBV5-1 and TRBJ1-4, with no clear D. This CDR3 is built from 13 residues. Per germline, CDR1 SGHRS and CDR2 YFSETQ. V lost 5 bases to trimming and J lost 7 bases, with 12 bases between them. The CDR3 DNA sequence: TGCGCCAGCAGTCGGGGAAATCGTGAAAAACTGTTTTTT. This codes for CASSRGNREKLFF.

About this clonotype: This may stem from a read error, because a much larger clone lies one nucleotide away. The gene calls are TRBV13 and TRBJ1-2; D may be TRBD1 (5 bases). Germline V gene data show CDR1 as PRHDT and CDR2 as FYEKMQ (reference sequence). CDR3 size: 14 residues. The CDR3: CASSSRLTDNGYAF. The DNA of the CDR3 is TGTGCCAGCAGCTCCCGATTAACGGACAATGGCTACGCCTTC. Based on the CDR3 plus reference TRBV13 and TRBJ1-2, the full variable domain is AAGVIQSPRHLIKEKRETATLKCYPIPRHDTVYWYQQGPGQDPQFLISFYEKMQSDKGSIPDRFSAQQFSDYHSELNMSSLELGDSALYFCASSSRLTDNGYAFGSGTRLTVV.

With respect to this clonotype: A much larger clone sits a single nucleotide away, making a read error possible. The chain carries TRBV11-2 and TRBJ2-7; 7 positions match TRBD1. This CDR3 region has 15 residues. Losses at the gene ends were 5 bases for V and 3 bases for J; bases not matched to a gene: 10. Looked up from germline, CDR1 is SGHAT and CDR2 is FQNNGV. The CDR3: CASSARQGTVYEQYF. The CDR3 DNA is TGTGCCAGCAGCGCCCGACAGGGAACCGTCTACGAGCAGTACTTC.

This clonotype was seen at least ten times. The chain is built from TRBV18 and TRBJ2-5; 10 nucleotides line up with TRBD2. The CDR3 loop spans 15 amino acids. CDR1 is KGHSH, CDR2 LQKENI, per germline. With 5 bases clipped from V and 2 bases from J, the junction kept 5 bases outside the gene matches. The CDR3 DNA sequence: TGTGCCAGCTCATTCTGGACTAGCGGTCAAGAGACCCAGTACTTC. It specifies CASSFWTSGQETQYF.

In its sample, this clonotype was seen once. The chain joins TRBV10-3 to TRBJ2-1; 13 positions match TRBD2. The CDR3 contains 17 residues. The trim removed 8 bases at V and 5 bases at J, leaving 12 bases unmatched. Germline CDR1 and CDR2: ENHRY and SYGVKD. The CDR3 DNA sequence: TGTGCCATCTCGAGACTAGCGGGAGGACCCATGGACAATGAGCAGTTCTTC. Translated: CAISRLAGGPMDNEQFF.

This clonotype was recorded at least ten times. This chain joins TRBV4-2 and TRBJ2-1, with 8 bases fitting TRBD2. This CDR3 contains 16 residues. Germline V CDR1 and CDR2: LGHNA, YNFKEQ. V trimming: 0 bases; J trimming: 10 bases; junction bases outside the gene matches: 11. The CDR3 DNA is TGTGCCAGCAGCCAAGATCGCACCCGGGGGGGCGGAGAGCAGTTCTTC. Translation: CASSQDRTRGGGEQFF.

This clonotype showed up many times. The chain recombines TRBV7-8 with TRBJ2-3; D is possibly TRBD1 (6 bases). Per the germline V gene, CDR1 is SGHVS and CDR2 is FQNEAQ. The CDR3 consists of 14 residues. Trimming left V 8 bases short and J 5 bases short, with 17 bases between. CDR3 residues: CASGLAGELDTQYF. The CDR3 DNA is TGTGCCAGCGGCCTTGCAGGGGAATTAGATACGCAGTATTTT.

Ten or more counts support this clonotype. This chain joins TRBV5-1 and TRBJ2-3, with 9 bases matching TRBD1. The CDR3 is made up of 15 amino acids. J lost 3 bases, V lost 0 bases, and 2 bases had no gene match. Germline V gene data show CDR1 as SGHRS and CDR2 as YFSETQ. The CDR3 region is CASSLGDRVTDTQYF. In nucleotides, the CDR3 is TGCGCCAGCAGCTTGGGGGACAGGGTGACAGATACGCAGTATTTT.

In this sample, this clonotype turned up a few times. A much more abundant neighbour one base away suggests this may be a read error. The V gene is TRBV20-1, the J gene TRBJ2-7, with 10 bases identical to TRBD2. The CDR3 runs 14 residues. Germline assignment: CDR1 DFQATT and CDR2 SNEGSKA (reference sequence). V shed 5 bases and J 6 bases; nucleotides not matched to a gene: 10. CDR3 bases: TGCAGTGCTGTGGCCCTAGCGGGAGTCTCCGAGCAGTACTTC. It translates to CSAVALAGVSEQYF.

The gene calls are TRBV9 and TRBJ2-5, with 7 bases lining up with TRBD1. CDR1 is SGDLS and CDR2 is YYNGEE in the germline V gene. The CDR3 consists of 16 residues. Germline trimming cut 3 bases from V and 3 bases from J; bases unmatched to any gene: 11. The DNA for the CDR3 is TGTGCCAGCAGCGGAAAGACAGGGATCGGGGAAGAGACCCAGTACTTC. Protein sequence: CASSGKTGIGEETQYF.

This clonotype was seen a few times. This chain links TRBV7-2 with TRBJ1-1; 7 nucleotides line up with TRBD1. Germline CDR1 is SGHTA and CDR2 is FQGNSA. This CDR3 is 16 amino acids long. J was trimmed by 8 bases and V by 5 bases; bases with no gene match: 17. The CDR3 bases are TGTGCCAGCAGCCCATACTCGACAGGGCGAATACCCGAAGCTTTCTTT. Amino acid sequence: CASSPYSTGRIPEAFF.

This clonotype was found a few times. A much bigger clone sits one base away, suggesting this may be a read error. The V call is TRBV5-6, the J call TRBJ1-2; D is undetermined. Germline V gene data show CDR1 as SGHDT and CDR2 as YYEEEE. This CDR3 contains 14 residues. Trimming left V 4 bases short and J 7 bases short, with 17 bases between. The CDR3 loop reads CASSVGQASGGYTF. For the CDR3, the DNA is TGTGCCAGCAGCGTAGGGCAGGCTTCAGGTGGCTACACCTTC. The full variable domain, its missing parts supplied by reference TRBV5-6 and TRBJ1-2, is DAGVTQSPTHLIKTRGQQVTLRCSPKSGHDTVSWYQQALGQGPQFIFQYYEEEERQRGNFPDRFSGHQFPNYSSELNVNALLLGDSALYLCASSVGQASGGYTFGSGTRLTVV.

V usage is TRBV5-8 and J usage is TRBJ2-7; maybe TRBD1 (6 bases). The CDR3 has 14 residues. CDR1 is SGHTS and CDR2 is YDEGEE in the germline V gene. Trimming removed 0 bases from V and 7 bases from J, with 14 bases in between. CDR3 nucleotides: TGTGCCAGCAGCTTGGCAGGGGCCTCGGGGGAGCAGTACGTC. Translated, it gives CASSLAGASGEQYV.

This clonotype was seen a single time. The genes are TRBV27 and TRBJ1-6, with D possibly matching TRBD1 (5 bases). V lost 8 bases and J lost 7, with 15 bases in between. CDR1 is MNHEY and CDR2 is SMNVEV in the germline V gene (reference sequence). The CDR3 is made up of 14 amino acids. The CDR3 loop is CASSPSGSNSPLHF. CDR3 bases: TGTGCCAGCTCACCATCAGGGAGCAATTCACCCCTCCACTTT.

This chain uses TRBV9 with TRBJ1-3; D uncertain. Germline V CDR1 and CDR2: SGDLS, YYNGEE. The CDR3 is made up of 16 amino acids. Deletions cut 3 bases from V and 0 bases from J, with 13 bases between. The CDR3 region is CASSAGWGSSGNTIYF. Here the CDR3 DNA reads TGTGCCAGCAGCGCGGGTTGGGGATCCTCTGGAAACACCATATATTTT.

Comments on this clonotype: A much larger clone differs by one base, so this may be a read error. This chain connects TRBV6-5 to TRBJ2-3; 13 bases line up with TRBD2. Per the germline V gene, CDR1 is MNHEY and CDR2 is SVGAGI. V was pared by 6 bases and J by 6 bases, with 9 bases of the junction left unmatched. The CDR3 has 16 amino acids. CDR3 sequence reads: CASRPPGLAGRDTQYF. DNA of the CDR3: TGTGCCAGCAGACCACCGGGACTAGCGGGAAGGGATACGCAGTATTTT.

This chain joins TRBV11-2 and TRBJ2-1; 16 bases agree with TRBD2. Germline V gives CDR1 SGHAT, CDR2 FQNNGV. The CDR3 consists of 22 residues. V was pared by 6 bases and J by 7 bases, with 24 bases of the junction left unmatched. The CDR3 reads CASSSLRQAGGTSGRGGNEQFF. The CDR3 DNA sequence: TGTGCCAGCAGTTCCCTCCGCCAGGCAGGGGGGACTAGCGGGAGGGGAGGTAATGAGCAGTTCTTC.

As for this clonotype: With a much larger clone just one base away, this may be a read error. The chain recombines TRBV5-5 with TRBJ2-5; no reliable D call. The CDR3 extends over 15 amino acids. Germline lookup yields CDR1 SGHKS and CDR2 YYEKEE (reference sequence). V gave up 7 bases and J gave up 1 base, with 17 bases separating them. The CDR3, as DNA: TGTGCCAGCGGCCCCACTGGGCCGGGCCAAGAGACCCAGTACTTC. As protein: CASGPTGPGQETQYF. Using reference TRBV5-5 and TRBJ2-5 for the parts outside the CDR3, the full variable domain is DAGVTQSPTHLIKTRGQQVTLRCSPISGHKSVSWYQQVLGQGPQFIFQYYEKEERGRGNFPDRFSARQFPNYSSELNVNALLLGDSALYLCASGPTGPGQETQYFGPGTRLLVL.

The sample holds many counts of this clonotype. The CDR3 region is CASSLGLGGTSGNTIYF. The CDR3 nucleotides are TGTGCCAGCAGTTTAGGTCTAGGGGGGACCTCTGGAAACACCATATATTTT. The chain employs TRBV12-3 or TRBV12-4 and TRBJ1-3, with a possible D match to TRBD1 (6 bases). Trimming took 1 base from V and 0 from J, leaving 13 bases between them. The CDR3 runs 17 residues.

This clonotype was seen ten or more times. The rearrangement uses TRBV30 and TRBJ1-4, with TRBD1 as a possible D gene (5 bases). The CDR3 has 13 amino acids. V lost 4 bases and J lost 8, with 14 bases in between. Germline loops: CDR1 GTSNPN, CDR2 SVGIG (reference sequence). DNA for the CDR3: TGTGCCTGGACGGCCCACGGGGGGGAAAAACTGTTTTTT. Its translation: CAWTAHGGEKLFF. The full variable domain, in which reference TRBV30 and TRBJ1-4 provide the parts outside the CDR3, is SQTIHQWPATLVQPVGSPLSLECTVEGTSNPNLYWYRQAAGRGLQLLFYSVGIGQISSEVPQNLSASRPQDRQFILSSKKLLLSDSGFYLCAWTAHGGEKLFFGSGTQLSVL.

This clonotype was detected ten times or more. The J gene is TRBJ1-6, the V gene TRBV19; the D is unclear. The CDR3 runs 13 residues. The germline V gene has CDR1 LNHDA and CDR2 SQIVND (reference sequence). V was trimmed by 7 bases and J by 6 bases, leaving 10 bases between them. The DNA of the CDR3 is TGTGCCAGTAACTCACGCCTTAATTCACCCCTCCACTTT. Translated: CASNSRLNSPLHF.